The sequence of this T cell receptor (beta chain) was determined in a study of identical twins. Points from the study as a whole: Low generation probability was overrepresented in out-of-frame alpha sequences shared by twins. Within beta out-of-frame sequences, the excess sharing observed between twins was weaker.

Healthy Caucasians made up all donors. On this clonotype: The antigen is undetermined.

TCRdb redid the calling of the 5' RACE reads with MiXCR, one entry per CDR3 protein. The sample has 600,000 to 700,000 distinct CDR3 sequences; about 20% are singletons. This CDR3 is 15 amino acids long. V lost 2 bases, J lost 1 base, and 4 bases stayed unmatched. The germline V gene encodes CDR1 SGHRS and CDR2 YFSETQ. These data were also filed under a second study, of T cells expressing NK-cell markers.

The receptor's source is a woman between 18 and 30 years old in good health. Sequencing used PBMCs. The chain links TRBV5-1 to TRBJ2-3; 7 bases fit TRBD1. The CDR3 nucleotides are TGCGCCAGCAGCTTCTGGGACAGACGCACAGATACGCAGTATTTT. Amino acid sequence: CASSFWDRRTDTQYF.